This T cell receptor (beta chain) was captured in a study of cytomegalovirus exposure and HLA in healthy donors. CDR3 size: 13 residues. The germline CDR1 and CDR2 sequences are SQVTM and ANQGSEA. The PCR ran on 60 Vbeta and 13 Jbeta primers. Produced via immunoSEQ multiplex PCR; TCRdb's table is partial and in-frame only. The sample contains about 140,000 clones, roughly 79% of which appear only once. Sequencing was done on a sample of PBMCs. The TCR sequence derives from a male donor in good health and CMV-seronegative. The rearrangement links TRBV29-1 to TRBJ2-5; 8 nucleotides align to TRBD2. The end of the DNA aligns better with TRBJ2-7, so the J call may be wrong. In nucleotides, the CDR3 is TGCAGCGCCCGACTGGCGGGAGGTAGCGAGCAGTACTTC. Translating gives CSARLAGGSEQYF.